Following are 19 T cell receptor beta chains from one sample sequenced in a study of T cells after yellow fever vaccination. TCRdb reprocessed the 5' RACE reads with MiXCR, giving one entry per CDR3 protein. The sample holds 450,000 to 600,000 distinct CDR3 sequences, roughly 17% seen once. Source: PBMCs, taken around 5 days after the first yellow fever vaccination. The receptors were gathered from a young man who received the YFV17D yellow fever vaccine.

The chain uses TRBV7-3 and TRBJ2-3; 12 nucleotides match TRBD2. The V and J ends lost 5 bases and 9 bases, in that order; junction bases with no gene match: 15. This CDR3 comprises 17 residues. Germline V CDR1 and CDR2: SGHTA, FQGTGA. The CDR3 here is CASSKEGLAGPSRTQYF. DNA for the CDR3: TGTGCCAGCAGCAAAGAAGGACTAGCGGGGCCAAGCAGGACGCAGTATTTT. Based on the CDR3 plus reference TRBV7-3 and TRBJ2-3, the full variable domain is GAGVSQTPSNKVTEKGKYVELRCDPISGHTALYWYRQSLGQGPEFLIYFQGTGAADDSGLPNDRFFAVRPEGSVSTLKIQRTERGDSAVYLCASSKEGLAGPSRTQYFGPGTRLTVL.

The chain is built from TRBV4-1 and TRBJ2-2, with D possibly called TRBD1 or TRBD2 (5 bases each). The CDR3 runs to 14 residues. CDR1 MGHRA and CDR2 YSYEKL come from the germline V gene. V lost 0 bases and J 7 bases, leaving 9 bases between the germline ends. The CDR3 spells CASSQDGAGGELFF. The CDR3 DNA follows: TGCGCCAGCAGCCAAGATGGGGCGGGCGGGGAGCTGTTTTTT.

V usage is TRBV19 and J usage is TRBJ2-3, with TRBD2 as a possible D gene (5 bases). The CDR3 extends over 16 amino acids. In germline, CDR1 is LNHDA, CDR2 SQIVND (reference sequence). Trimming stripped 9 bases from V and 3 bases from J, with 22 bases between. The CDR3, as DNA: TGTGCCAGCAGTTCGGGATCCTCGATGGGGACAGATACGCAGTATTTT. Protein: CASSSGSSMGTDTQYF. The entire variable domain, with the rest obtained from reference TRBV19 and TRBJ2-3, is as follows: DGGITQSPKYLFRKEGQNVTLSCEQNLNHDAMYWYRQDPGQGLRLIYYSQIVNDFQKGDIAEGYSVSREKKESFPLTVTSAQKNPTAFYLCASSSGSSMGTDTQYFGPGTRLTVL.

The chain combines TRBV12-3 or TRBV12-4 with TRBJ1-2; perhaps TRBD1 as D (5 bases). V lost 5 bases, J lost 2 bases, and 12 bases lay in between. The CDR3 is 14 residues long. CDR3 DNA sequence: TGTGCCAGCAGTGCCCCCGAGGGGAACTATGGCTACACCTTC. This sequence encodes CASSAPEGNYGYTF.

This clonotype was detected a few times. J is TRBJ2-1 and V is TRBV3-1; 15 bases line up with TRBD2. V lost 10 bases to trimming and J lost 7 bases; unmatched junction nucleotides: 2. The CDR3 is made up of 13 amino acids. Germline V gene lookup returns CDR1 LGHDT and CDR2 YNNKEL (reference sequence). The CDR3 region has the DNA TGTGCCACCGGGACTAGCGGGGGGAATGAGCAGTTCTTC. It translates to CATGTSGGNEQFF.

This clonotype was counted a few times. The chain is built from TRBV6-5 and TRBJ1-2; the match to TRBD1 covers 7 bases. V lost 0 bases, J lost 4 bases, and 2 bases stayed unmatched. The CDR3 is made up of 14 amino acids. Germline V CDR1 and CDR2: MNHEY, SVGAGI. CDR3 in DNA: TGTGCCAGCAGTTACTCGGGACAGATCTATGGCTACACCTTC. This encodes CASSYSGQIYGYTF.

The CDR3 DNA reads as TGCAGTGCCCCTCTCGGTGATCGTATTTCCTACGAGCAGTACTTC. Protein sequence: CSAPLGDRISYEQYF. The V gene is TRBV20-1, the J gene TRBJ2-7; D is uncertain. The V gene's germline CDR1 is DFQATT and CDR2 SNEGSKA (reference sequence). V was pared by 6 bases and J by 1 base, with 19 bases between. The CDR3 covers 15 residues.

V gene TRBV4-3 combines with J gene TRBJ2-1, with 9 bases identical to TRBD2. The CDR3 is 19 residues long. Trimming at V came to 0 bases and at J to 4 bases, leaving 13 bases not matched to a gene. Germline V gene data show CDR1 as LGHNA and CDR2 as YSLEER. CDR3 region: CASSQDPDSGGYPYNEQFF. The DNA of the CDR3 is TGCGCCAGCAGCCAAGATCCGGATAGCGGGGGCTATCCATACAATGAGCAGTTCTTC.

This clonotype has more than one count but fewer than ten. J is TRBJ2-7 and V is TRBV5-6, with 8 nucleotides matching TRBD1. Germline V gene sequence: CDR1 SGHDT, CDR2 YYEEEE. The CDR3 covers 14 residues. The ends lost 7 bases at V and 0 bases at J; junction bases unmatched: 6. The CDR3 DNA reads as TGTGCCAGCGACAGGGGCCGTAACTCCTACGAGCAGTACTTC. Protein product: CASDRGRNSYEQYF.

The genes are TRBV10-3 and TRBJ2-2; 9 bases align to TRBD1. Germline V gives CDR1 ENHRY, CDR2 SYGVKD. CDR3 length: 14 residues. V shed 8 bases and J 3 bases; nucleotides not matched to a gene: 4. Here the CDR3 DNA reads TGTGCCATCGGGAGGACAGGGGACACCGGGGAGCTGTTTTTT. It codes for CAIGRTGDTGELFF.

This chain uses TRBV19 with TRBJ1-2; no clear D. V was shortened by 10 bases and J by 2 bases, with 11 bases between the two germline ends. The CDR3 covers 12 residues. CDR1 and CDR2 (germline): LNHDA, SQIVND (reference sequence). DNA of the CDR3: TGTGCCACCCACGGCGGCAACTATGGCTACACCTTC. This codes for CATHGGNYGYTF.

This clonotype was seen only a few times. The V gene is TRBV21-1, the J gene TRBJ2-5; the table's D call of TRBD1 was not tested on the DNA. TRBV21-1 is recorded as a pseudogene. This CDR3 spans 16 amino acids. The CDR3 DNA reads TGTGCCAGCAGCACGCACCGTAAGAAGGGGGGCGAGACCCAGTACTTC. Translating it yields CASSTHRKKGGETQYF.

The chain recombines TRBV18 with TRBJ1-2; 10 bases agree with TRBD1. This CDR3 contains 14 residues. J was trimmed by 8 bases and V by 3 bases; bases with no gene match: 6. Germline lookup yields CDR1 KGHSH and CDR2 LQKENI. CDR3 coding DNA: TGTGCCAGCTCACCCTCCGGGACAGGGGACGGCTACACCTTC. It translates to CASSPSGTGDGYTF.

V gene TRBV7-2 combines with J gene TRBJ1-2, with 7 bases identical to TRBD1. This CDR3 contains 14 residues. Germline V lookup: CDR1 SGHTA, CDR2 FQGNSA. Germline trimming cut 5 bases from V and 3 bases from J; bases unmatched to any gene: 6. The DNA for the CDR3 is TGTGCCAGCAGCCGAGGGGACAGCTACTATGGCTACACCTTC. It specifies CASSRGDSYYGYTF.

This clonotype has more than one count but fewer than ten. The chain is built from TRBV7-3 and TRBJ2-3, with D perhaps matching TRBD1 or TRBD2 (6 bases each). CDR3 length: 16 amino acids. Trimming cost V 5 bases and J 6 bases, with 21 bases left between them. The germline CDR1 and CDR2 sequences are SGHTA and FQGTGA. CDR3 nucleotide sequence: TGTGCCAGCAGCCCCCGGGGGCGGATGGCTTTCGATACGCAGTATTTT. This gives the protein CASSPRGRMAFDTQYF.

The chain carries TRBV4-1 and TRBJ1-6; D is unresolved. The CDR3 has 13 residues. CDR1 and CDR2 from the germline V gene are MGHRA and YSYEKL. V dropped 1 base and J dropped 13 bases, with 11 bases sitting between them. The CDR3 reads CASSQGLRAPLHF. CDR3 sequence (DNA): TGCGCCAGCAGCCAAGGGCTGAGGGCGCCCCTCCACTTT.

This clonotype was counted between two and nine times. The chain links TRBV6-2 or TRBV6-3 to TRBJ1-1; 7 nucleotides align to TRBD1. This CDR3 has 18 amino acids. Germline V gives CDR1 MNHEY, CDR2 SVGEGT. V lost 0 bases to trimming and J lost 0 bases; unmatched junction nucleotides: 10. The CDR3 sequence is CASSYSSRGVRMNTEAFF. The CDR3 DNA reads as TGTGCCAGCAGTTACTCTTCCAGGGGGGTTCGAATGAACACTGAAGCTTTCTTT.

The CDR3 region is CASSLAFVRGHSYGYTF. The DNA for the CDR3 is TGTGCCAGCAGCTTAGCGTTCGTGCGGGGGCACAGCTATGGCTACACCTTC. The chain has TRBV7-2 and TRBJ1-2, with D possibly being TRBD1 (6 bases). Germline V gene data show CDR1 as SGHTA and CDR2 as FQGNSA. CDR3 length: 17 amino acids. V lost 0 bases and J lost 4, with 18 bases in between.

The J gene is TRBJ1-2, the V gene TRBV28, with D possibly being TRBD1 (6 bases). CDR1 and CDR2 from the germline V gene are MDHEN and SYDVKM. The CDR3 runs to 14 residues. The V and J ends lost 3 bases and 3 bases respectively, with 11 bases between them. The CDR3 DNA reads TGTGCCAGCAGTTTCACAGGGAGGTACTATGGCTACACCTTC. Protein: CASSFTGRYYGYTF.